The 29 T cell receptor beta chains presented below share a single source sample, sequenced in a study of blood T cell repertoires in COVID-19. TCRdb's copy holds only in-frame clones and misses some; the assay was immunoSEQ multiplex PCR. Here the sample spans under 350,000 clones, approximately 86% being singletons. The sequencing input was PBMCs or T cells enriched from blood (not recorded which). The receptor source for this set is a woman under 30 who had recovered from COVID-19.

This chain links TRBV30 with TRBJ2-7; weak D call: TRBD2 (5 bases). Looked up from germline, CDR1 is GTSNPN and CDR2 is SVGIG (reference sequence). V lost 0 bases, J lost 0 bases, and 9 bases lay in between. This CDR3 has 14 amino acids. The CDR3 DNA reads TGTGCCTGGAGTGTCGGGGTTAGCTCCTACGAGCAGTACTTC. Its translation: CAWSVGVSSYEQYF.

CDR3 nucleotide sequence: TGTGCCACCAGTGACCACGGGGGGGGAATATACGAGCAGTACTTC. Residues: CATSDHGGGIYEQYF. V usage is TRBV24-1 and J usage is TRBJ2-7; TRBD2 agrees at 8 bases. The V segment lost 4 bases and the J segment 4 bases; nucleotides outside the gene matches: 8. The CDR3 consists of 15 residues. The germline V gene encodes CDR1 KGHDR and CDR2 SFDVKD.

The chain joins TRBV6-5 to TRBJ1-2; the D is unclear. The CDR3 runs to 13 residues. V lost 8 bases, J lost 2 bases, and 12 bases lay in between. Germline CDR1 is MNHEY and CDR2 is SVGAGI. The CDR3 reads CASGETSNYGYTF. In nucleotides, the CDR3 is TGTGCCAGCGGCGAGACTTCGAACTATGGCTACACCTTC.

The CDR3 DNA reads TGTGCCTGGAGTGTCATCCAATACAATGAGCAGTTCTTC. As protein: CAWSVIQYNEQFF. The rearrangement uses TRBV30 and TRBJ2-1; no firm D call. The CDR3 contains 13 residues. V was cut by 0 bases and J by 4 bases, with 7 bases left in between. Looked up from germline, CDR1 is GTSNPN and CDR2 is SVGIG (reference sequence).

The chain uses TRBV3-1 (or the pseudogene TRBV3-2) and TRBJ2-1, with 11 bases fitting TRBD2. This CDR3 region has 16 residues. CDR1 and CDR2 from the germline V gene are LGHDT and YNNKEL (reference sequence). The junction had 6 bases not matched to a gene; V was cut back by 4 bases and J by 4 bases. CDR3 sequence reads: CASSRVRLAGYNEQFF. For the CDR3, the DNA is TGTGCCAGCAGCCGGGTCCGACTAGCGGGGTACAATGAGCAGTTCTTC.

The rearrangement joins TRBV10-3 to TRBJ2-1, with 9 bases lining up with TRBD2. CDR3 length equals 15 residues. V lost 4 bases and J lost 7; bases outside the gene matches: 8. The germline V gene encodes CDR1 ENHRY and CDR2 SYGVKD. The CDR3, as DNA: TGTGCCATCAGTGTCGGGGGTAGCGGGAGTAATGAGCAGTTCTTC. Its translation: CAISVGGSGSNEQFF.

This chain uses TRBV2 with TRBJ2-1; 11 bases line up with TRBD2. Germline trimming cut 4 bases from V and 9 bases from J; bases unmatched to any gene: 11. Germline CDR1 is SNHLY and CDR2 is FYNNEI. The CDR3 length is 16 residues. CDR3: CASSAQLGLAAREQFF. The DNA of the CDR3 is TGTGCCAGCAGTGCCCAACTGGGACTAGCGGCACGTGAGCAGTTCTTC.

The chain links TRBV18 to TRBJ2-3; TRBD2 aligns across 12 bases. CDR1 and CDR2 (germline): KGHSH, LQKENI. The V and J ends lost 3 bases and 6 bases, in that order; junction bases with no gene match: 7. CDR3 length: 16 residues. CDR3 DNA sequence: TGTGCCAGCTCACCTCAACTAGCGGGAGGCATTGATACGCAGTATTTT. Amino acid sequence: CASSPQLAGGIDTQYF.

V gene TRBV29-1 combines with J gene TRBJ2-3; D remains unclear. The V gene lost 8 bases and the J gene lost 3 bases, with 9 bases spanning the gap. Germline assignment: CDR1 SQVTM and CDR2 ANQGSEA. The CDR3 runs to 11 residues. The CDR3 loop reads CSTSGTDTQYF. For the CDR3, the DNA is TGCAGCACATCCGGGACAGATACGCAGTATTTT.

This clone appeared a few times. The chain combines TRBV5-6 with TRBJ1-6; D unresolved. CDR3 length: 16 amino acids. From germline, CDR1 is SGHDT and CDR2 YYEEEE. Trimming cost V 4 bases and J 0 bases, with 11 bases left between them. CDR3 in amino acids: CASSLLGDSYNSPLHF. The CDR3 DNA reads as TGTGCCAGCAGCCTGTTGGGAGACTCCTATAATTCACCCCTCCACTTT.

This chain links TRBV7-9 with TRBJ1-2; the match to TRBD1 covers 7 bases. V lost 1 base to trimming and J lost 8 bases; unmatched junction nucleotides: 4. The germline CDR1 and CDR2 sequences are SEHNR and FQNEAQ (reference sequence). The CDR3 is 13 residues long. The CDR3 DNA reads TGTGCCAGCAGCTTAGGACAGGGCCAAGGCTACACCTTC. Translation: CASSLGQGQGYTF.

The CDR3 region has the DNA TGTGCCAGCAGCCCCGAGAGCGGGAGGGCTGCATACGAGCAGTACTTC. It encodes CASSPESGRAAYEQYF. This chain links TRBV7-2 with TRBJ2-7, with TRBD2 matching 10 bases. The CDR3 extends over 16 amino acids. V gave up 5 bases and J gave up 4 bases; unmatched junction bases: 11. Looked up from germline, CDR1 is SGHTA and CDR2 is FQGNSA.

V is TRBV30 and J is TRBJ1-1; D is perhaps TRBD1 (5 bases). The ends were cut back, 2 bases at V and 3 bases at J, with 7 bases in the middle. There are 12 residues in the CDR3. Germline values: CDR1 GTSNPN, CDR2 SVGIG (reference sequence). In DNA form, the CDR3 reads TGTGCCTGGAGTTGGGACTACACTGAAGCTTTCTTT. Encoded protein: CAWSWDYTEAFF. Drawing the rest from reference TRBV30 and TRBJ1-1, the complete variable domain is SQTIHQWPATLVQPVGSPLSLECTVEGTSNPNLYWYRQAAGRGLQLLFYSVGIGQISSEVPQNLSASRPQDRQFILSSKKLLLSDSGFYLCAWSWDYTEAFFGQGTRLTVV.

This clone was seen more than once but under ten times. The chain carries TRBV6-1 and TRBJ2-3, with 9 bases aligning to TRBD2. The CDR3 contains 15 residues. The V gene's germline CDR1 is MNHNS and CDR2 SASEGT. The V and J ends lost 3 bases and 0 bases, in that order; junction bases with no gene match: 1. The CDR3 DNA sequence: TGTGCCAGCAGTGATAGCGGGGGAAGCACAGATACGCAGTATTTT. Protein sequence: CASSDSGGSTDTQYF.

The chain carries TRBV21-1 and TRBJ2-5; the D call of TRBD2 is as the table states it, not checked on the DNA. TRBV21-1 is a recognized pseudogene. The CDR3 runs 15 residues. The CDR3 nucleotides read TGTGCCAGCAGCAAAGATTATGCGGGGCAAGAGACCCAGTACTTC. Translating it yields CASSKDYAGQETQYF.

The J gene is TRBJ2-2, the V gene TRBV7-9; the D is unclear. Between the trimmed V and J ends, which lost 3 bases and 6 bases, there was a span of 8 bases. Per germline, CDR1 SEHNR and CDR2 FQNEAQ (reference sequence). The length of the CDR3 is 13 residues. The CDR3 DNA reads TGTGCCAGCAGCTTTATATCGGCCGGGGAGCTGTTTTTT. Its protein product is CASSFISAGELFF.

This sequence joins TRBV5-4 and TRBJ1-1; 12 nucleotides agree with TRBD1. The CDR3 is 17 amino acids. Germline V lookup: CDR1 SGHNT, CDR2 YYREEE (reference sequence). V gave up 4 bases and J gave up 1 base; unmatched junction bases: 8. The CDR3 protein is CASSPGTGGLRNTEAFF. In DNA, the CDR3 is TGTGCCAGCAGCCCCGGGACAGGGGGCCTGCGGAACACTGAAGCTTTCTTT.

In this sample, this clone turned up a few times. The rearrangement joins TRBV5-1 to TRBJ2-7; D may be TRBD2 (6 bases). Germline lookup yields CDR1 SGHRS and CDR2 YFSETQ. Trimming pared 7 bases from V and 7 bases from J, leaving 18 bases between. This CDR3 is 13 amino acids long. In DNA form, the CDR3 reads TGCGCCAGCTCGGTGGAGGGGCCTAGGGAGCAGTACTTC. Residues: CASSVEGPREQYF.

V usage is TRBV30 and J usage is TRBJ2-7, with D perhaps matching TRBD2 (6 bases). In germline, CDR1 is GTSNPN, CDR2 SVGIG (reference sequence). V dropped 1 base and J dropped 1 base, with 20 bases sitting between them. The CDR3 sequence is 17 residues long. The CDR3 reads CAWSDGVGGRTSYEQYF. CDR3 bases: TGTGCCTGGAGTGATGGTGTCGGGGGAAGAACATCCTACGAGCAGTACTTC.

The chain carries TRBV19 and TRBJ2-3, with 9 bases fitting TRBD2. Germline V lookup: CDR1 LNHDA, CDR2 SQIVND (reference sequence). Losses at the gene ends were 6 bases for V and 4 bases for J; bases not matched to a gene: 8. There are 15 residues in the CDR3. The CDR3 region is CASSPGLAGPDTQYF. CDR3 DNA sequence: TGTGCCAGTAGCCCGGGACTAGCTGGCCCAGATACGCAGTATTTT.

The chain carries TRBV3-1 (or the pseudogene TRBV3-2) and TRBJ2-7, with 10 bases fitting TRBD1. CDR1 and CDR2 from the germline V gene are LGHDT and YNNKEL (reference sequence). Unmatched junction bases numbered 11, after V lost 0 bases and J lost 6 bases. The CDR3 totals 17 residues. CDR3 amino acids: CASSQDLFRDRGTEQYF. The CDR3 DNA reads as TGTGCCAGCAGCCAAGACCTTTTCCGGGACAGGGGCACCGAGCAGTACTTC.

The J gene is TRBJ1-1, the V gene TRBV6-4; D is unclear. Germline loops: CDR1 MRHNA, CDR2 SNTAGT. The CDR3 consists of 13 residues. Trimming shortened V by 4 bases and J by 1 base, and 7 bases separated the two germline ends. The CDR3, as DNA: TGTGCCAGCAGTGCATCGGGGAACACTGAAGCTTTCTTT. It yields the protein CASSASGNTEAFF.

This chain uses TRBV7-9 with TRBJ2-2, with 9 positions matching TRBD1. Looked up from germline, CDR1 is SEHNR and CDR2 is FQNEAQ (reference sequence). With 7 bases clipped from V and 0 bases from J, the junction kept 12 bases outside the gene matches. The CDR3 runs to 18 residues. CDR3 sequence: CASKPRPGTGSNTGELFF. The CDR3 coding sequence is TGTGCCAGCAAGCCCCGTCCCGGGACAGGGTCGAACACCGGGGAGCTGTTTTTT. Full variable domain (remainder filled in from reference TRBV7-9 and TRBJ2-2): DTGVSQNPRHKITKRGQNVTFRCDPISEHNRLYWYRQTLGQGPEFLTYFQNEAQLEKSRLLSDRFSAERPKGSFSTLEIQRTEQGDSAMYLCASKPRPGTGSNTGELFFGEGSRLTVL.

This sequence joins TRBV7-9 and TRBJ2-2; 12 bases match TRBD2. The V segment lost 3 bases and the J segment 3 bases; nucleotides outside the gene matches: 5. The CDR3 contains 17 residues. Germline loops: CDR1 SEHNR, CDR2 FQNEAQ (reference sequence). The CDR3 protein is CASSLELAGGYTGELFF. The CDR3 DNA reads TGTGCCAGCAGCTTGGAACTAGCGGGGGGATACACCGGGGAGCTGTTTTTT.

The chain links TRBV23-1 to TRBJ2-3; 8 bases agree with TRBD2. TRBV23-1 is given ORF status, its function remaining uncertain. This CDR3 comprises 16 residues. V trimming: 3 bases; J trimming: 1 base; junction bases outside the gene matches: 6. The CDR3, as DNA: TGCGCCAGCAGTCACTCGGGGGGGAGGCGCACAGATACGCAGTATTTT. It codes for CASSHSGGRRTDTQYF.

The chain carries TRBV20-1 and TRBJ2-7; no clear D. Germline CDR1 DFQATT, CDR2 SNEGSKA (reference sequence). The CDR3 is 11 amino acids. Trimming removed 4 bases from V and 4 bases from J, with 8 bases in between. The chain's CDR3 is CSATERYEQYF. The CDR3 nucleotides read TGCAGTGCTACGGAGAGATACGAGCAGTACTTC.

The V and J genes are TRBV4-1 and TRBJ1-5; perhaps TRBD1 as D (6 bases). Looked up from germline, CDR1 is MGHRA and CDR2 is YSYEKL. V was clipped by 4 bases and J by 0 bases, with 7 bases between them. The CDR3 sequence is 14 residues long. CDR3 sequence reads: CASSLDSSNQPQHF. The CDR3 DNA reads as TGCGCCAGCAGCCTGGACAGTAGCAATCAGCCCCAGCATTTT.

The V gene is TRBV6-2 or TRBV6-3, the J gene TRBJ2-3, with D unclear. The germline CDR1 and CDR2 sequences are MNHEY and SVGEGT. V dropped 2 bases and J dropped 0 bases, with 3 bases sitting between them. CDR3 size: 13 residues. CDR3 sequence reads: CASSYRSTDTQYF. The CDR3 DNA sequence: TGTGCCAGCAGTTACCGGAGCACAGATACGCAGTATTTT.

In DNA, the CDR3 is TGTGCCAGCTCACCCGACAGGGGGTTCGGGAACACTGAAGCTTTCTTT. Its translation: CASSPDRGFGNTEAFF. This chain uses TRBV18 with TRBJ1-1, with 9 bases that match TRBD1. CDR3 length equals 16 residues. Unmatched junction bases numbered 6, after V lost 3 bases and J lost 1 base. Germline V gene lookup returns CDR1 KGHSH and CDR2 LQKENI. Filled out from reference TRBV18 and TRBJ1-1, the complete variable domain reads NAGVMQNPRHLVRRRGQEARLRCSPMKGHSHVYWYRQLPEEGLKFMVYLQKENIIDESGMPKERFSAEFPKEGPSILRIQQVVRGDSAAYFCASSPDRGFGNTEAFFGQGTRLTVV.